This TCR beta chain derives from a study of sequential checkpoint blockade in melanoma. About the study: After both sequences, patients received maintenance nivolumab.

Germline values: CDR1 LNHDA, CDR2 SQIVND (reference sequence). This CDR3 region has 19 residues. The junction had 15 bases not matched to a gene; V was cut back by 4 bases and J by 3 bases. Treatment described: randomized to nivolumab then ipilimumab (arm A) or the reverse (arm B). Patients had received no earlier DNA-damaging chemotherapy. Sorted cells were live CD3+CD8+, lacking CD19 and CD56, from PBMCs. The protocol was immunoSEQ multiplex PCR, while the TCRdb copy is restricted to in-frame clones and leaves out a portion. The repertoire holds approximately 13,000 clones, with 74% as singletons. The gene calls are TRBV19 and TRBJ2-3, with 11 bases that match TRBD2. The receptor was isolated from a human donor with melanoma. The sequencing used CD8+ T cells sorted from blood (inferred from file names), collected from a patient given nivolumab and ipilimumab in sequence. The DNA for the CDR3 is TGTGCCAGTAGTACGGGTCCCCACTTACTAGCGGGAGAAACAGATACGCAGTATTTT. Its translation: CASSTGPHLLAGETDTQYF.